This T cell receptor (beta chain) was found in a study of T cell responses to AZD1222 COVID-19 vaccine. Study outcomes and limitations: Reports say nearly half of spike-specific TCRs go after unmutated variant regions.

The CDR3 is 11 residues long. Germline CDR1 reads MDHEN; CDR2 reads SYDVKM. Trimming cost V 3 bases and J 5 bases, with 5 bases left between them. Remarks on this clone: Its antigen is unidentified.

TCRdb keeps only in-frame clones here, not all; method: immunoSEQ multiplex PCR. The sample has fewer than 95,000 clones; 75% to 95% are singletons. The TCR comes from an adult who received the AZD1222 COVID-19 vaccine. The genes are TRBV28 and TRBJ2-7; D gene unclear. Sequencing was performed on peripheral blood, taken 28 days after the second AZD1222 dose. The CDR3 sequence: CASSFRDEQYF. DNA of the CDR3: TGTGCCAGCAGTTTTCGTGACGAGCAGTACTTC. The variable domain in full, with the rest retrieved from reference TRBV28 and TRBJ2-7, is DVKVTQSSRYLVKRTGEKVFLECVQDMDHENMFWYRQDPGLGLRLIYFSYDVKMKEKGDIPEGYSVSREKKERFSLILESASTNQTSMYLCASSFRDEQYFGPGTRLTVT.